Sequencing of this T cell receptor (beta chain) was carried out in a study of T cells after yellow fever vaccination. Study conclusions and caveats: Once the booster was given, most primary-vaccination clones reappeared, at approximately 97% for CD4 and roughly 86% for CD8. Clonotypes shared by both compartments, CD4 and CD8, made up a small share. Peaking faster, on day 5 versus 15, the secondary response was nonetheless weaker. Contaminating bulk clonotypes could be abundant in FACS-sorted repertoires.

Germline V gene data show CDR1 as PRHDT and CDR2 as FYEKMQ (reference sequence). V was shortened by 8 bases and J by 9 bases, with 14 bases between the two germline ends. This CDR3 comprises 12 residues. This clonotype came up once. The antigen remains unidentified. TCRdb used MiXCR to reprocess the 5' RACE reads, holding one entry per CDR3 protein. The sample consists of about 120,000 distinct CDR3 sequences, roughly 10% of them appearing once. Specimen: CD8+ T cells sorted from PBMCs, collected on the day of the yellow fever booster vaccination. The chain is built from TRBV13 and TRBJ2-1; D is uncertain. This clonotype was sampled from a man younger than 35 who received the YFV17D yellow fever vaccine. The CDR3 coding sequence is TGTGCCAGCGCCCCTGTTGTGGGTGAGCAGTTCTTC. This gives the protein CASAPVVGEQFF.